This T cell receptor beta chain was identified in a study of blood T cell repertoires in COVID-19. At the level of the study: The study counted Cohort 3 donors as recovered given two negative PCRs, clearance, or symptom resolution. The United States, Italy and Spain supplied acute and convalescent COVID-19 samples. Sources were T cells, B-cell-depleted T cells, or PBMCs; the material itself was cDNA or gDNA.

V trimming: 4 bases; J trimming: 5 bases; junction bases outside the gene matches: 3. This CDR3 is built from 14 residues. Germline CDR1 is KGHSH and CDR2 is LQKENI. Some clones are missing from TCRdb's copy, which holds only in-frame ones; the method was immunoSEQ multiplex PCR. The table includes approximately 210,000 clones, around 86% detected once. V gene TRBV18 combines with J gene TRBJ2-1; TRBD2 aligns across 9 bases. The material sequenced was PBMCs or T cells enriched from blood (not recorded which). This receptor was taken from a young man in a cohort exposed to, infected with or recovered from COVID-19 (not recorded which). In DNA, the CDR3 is TGTGCCAGCTCACGACTAGCGGCTAACAATGAGCAGTTCTTC. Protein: CASSRLAANNEQFF.